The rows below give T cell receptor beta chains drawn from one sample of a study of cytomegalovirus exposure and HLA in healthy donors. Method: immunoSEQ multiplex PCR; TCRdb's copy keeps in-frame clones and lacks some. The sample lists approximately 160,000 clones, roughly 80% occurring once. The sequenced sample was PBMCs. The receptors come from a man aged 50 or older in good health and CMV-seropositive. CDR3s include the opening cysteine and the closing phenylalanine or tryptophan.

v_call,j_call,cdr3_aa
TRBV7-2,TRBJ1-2,CASSPNGDNYGYTF
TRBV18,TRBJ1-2,CASSPQGGDRGYTF
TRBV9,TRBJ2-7,CASSVGLGDRYEQYF
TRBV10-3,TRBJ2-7,CAIGSGGASYEQYF
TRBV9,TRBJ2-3,CASSVATGTRRTDTQYF
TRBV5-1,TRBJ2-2,CASSLGTSGSLGTGELFF
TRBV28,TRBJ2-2,CASSWGGAGELFF
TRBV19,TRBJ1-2,CASSQGPYGYTF
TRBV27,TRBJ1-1,CASSPPGQGARNAEAFF
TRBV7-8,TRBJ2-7,CASSLANIAGGVYEQYF
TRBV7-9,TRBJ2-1,CASSFSHEQFF
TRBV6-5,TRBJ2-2,CASRAPGYDTGELFF
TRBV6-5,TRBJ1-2,CASSRGQFNYGYTF
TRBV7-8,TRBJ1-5,CASSLEGQSYSNQPQHF
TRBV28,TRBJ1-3,CASTTGQGVGNTIYF
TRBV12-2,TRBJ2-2,CASPPGGQGESDTGELFF
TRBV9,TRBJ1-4,CASNPGQGNEKLFF
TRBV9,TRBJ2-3,CASSVDTGEVTDTQYF
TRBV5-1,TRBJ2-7,CASSFGTTTGTYEQYF
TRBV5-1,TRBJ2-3,CASSPRDKGTDTQYF
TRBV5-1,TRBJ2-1,CASSPLTGYNEQFF
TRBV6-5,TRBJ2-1,CASSRLAGANEQFF
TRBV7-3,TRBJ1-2,CASSSRGSEGYTF
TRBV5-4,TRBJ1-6,CASSAGDRSHSPLHF
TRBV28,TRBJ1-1,CASSSTGGNTEAFF
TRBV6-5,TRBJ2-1,CASSYGASGSGNEQFF
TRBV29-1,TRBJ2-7,CSVRNRGRREQYF
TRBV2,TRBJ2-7,CASELKGNSYEQYF
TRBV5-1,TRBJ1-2,CASSSGVQGAGGYTF
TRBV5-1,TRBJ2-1,CASSFGGSGVNEQFF
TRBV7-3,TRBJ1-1,CASSQAATGEAFF
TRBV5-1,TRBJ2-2,CASSSGTGVNTGELFF
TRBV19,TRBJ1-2,CASSSGQGFYGYTF
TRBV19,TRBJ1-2,CASKGTGEGNYGYTF
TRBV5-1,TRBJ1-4,CASSLGRDSTNEKLFF
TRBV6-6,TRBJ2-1,CASSSGAITYNEQFF
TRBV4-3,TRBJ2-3,CASSQVLATSTDTQYF
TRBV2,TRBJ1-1,CASSVGQFTEAFF
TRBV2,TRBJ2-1,CASMDSGDNEQFF
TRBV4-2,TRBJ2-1,CASSPNRGLPINEQFF
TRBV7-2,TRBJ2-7,CASSLGGSGYPYEQYF
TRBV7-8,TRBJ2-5,CASSLEGTMETQYF
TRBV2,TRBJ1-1,CASRDRENTEAFF
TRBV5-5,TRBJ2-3,CASIPSRGTDTQYF
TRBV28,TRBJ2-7,CASSPAAGRDEQYF
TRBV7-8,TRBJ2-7,CASMTSGVRGGYQQYF
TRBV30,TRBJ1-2,CAWRGSLQGPYGYTF
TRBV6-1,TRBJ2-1,CASSGGLAGYNEQFF